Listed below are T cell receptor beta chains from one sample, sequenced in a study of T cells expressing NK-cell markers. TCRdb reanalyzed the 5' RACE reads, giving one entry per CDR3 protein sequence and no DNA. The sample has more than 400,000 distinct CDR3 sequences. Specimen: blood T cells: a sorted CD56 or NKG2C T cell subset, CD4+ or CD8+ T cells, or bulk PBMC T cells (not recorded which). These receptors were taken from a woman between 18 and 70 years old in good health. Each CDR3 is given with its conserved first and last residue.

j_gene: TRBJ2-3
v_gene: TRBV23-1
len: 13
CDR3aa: CASRKRREDTQYF

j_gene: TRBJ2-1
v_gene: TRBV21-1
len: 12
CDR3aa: CASSKGENEQFF

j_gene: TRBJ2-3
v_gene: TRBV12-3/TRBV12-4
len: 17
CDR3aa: CASSQTSTAGSTDTQYF

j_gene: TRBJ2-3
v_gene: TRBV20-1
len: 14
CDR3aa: CSAIAPGVTDTQYF

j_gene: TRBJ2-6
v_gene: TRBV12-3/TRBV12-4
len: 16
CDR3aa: CASSRTVISGANVLTF

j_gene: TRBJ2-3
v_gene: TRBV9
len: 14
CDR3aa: CASSVAPGTDTQYF

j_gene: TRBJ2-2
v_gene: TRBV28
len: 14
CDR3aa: CASSSPPGTGELFF

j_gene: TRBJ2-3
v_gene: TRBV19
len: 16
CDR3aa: CASSIGAQGWGDTQYF

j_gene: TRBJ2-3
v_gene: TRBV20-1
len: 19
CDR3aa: CSAREYLAGGRRSTDTQYF

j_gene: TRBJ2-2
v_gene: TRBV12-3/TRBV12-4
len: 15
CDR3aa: CASSRRDRATGELFF

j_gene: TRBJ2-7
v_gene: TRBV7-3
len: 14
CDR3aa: CASSLTRARGEQYF

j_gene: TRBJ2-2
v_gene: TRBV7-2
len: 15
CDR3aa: CASSLVVTWPGELFF

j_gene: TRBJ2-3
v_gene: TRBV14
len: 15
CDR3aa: CASSQEWGLADTQYF

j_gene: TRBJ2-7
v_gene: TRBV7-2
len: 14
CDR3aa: CASSLEALTYEQYF

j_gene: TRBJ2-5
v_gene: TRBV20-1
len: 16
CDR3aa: CSARGRLAGDVETQYF

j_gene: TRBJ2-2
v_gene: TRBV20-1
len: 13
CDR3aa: CSAVQGGTGELFF

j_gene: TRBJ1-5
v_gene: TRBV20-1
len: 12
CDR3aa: CSAQTGKEPQHF